This T cell receptor beta chain was captured by sequencing in a study of CD8 T cells in Susac syndrome. This clonotype was seen only a few times. A junction end diverges from the germline sequence, so it may reflect a read error. Random hexamers primed reverse transcription of about 0.5 to 1 ug RNA. By means of immunoSEQ multiplex PCR, TCR beta CDR3 spanning 54 Vbeta and 13 Jbeta underwent amplification. TCRdb reprocessed the immunoSEQ multiplex PCR reads via MiXCR and lists one record per CDR3 protein. The sample includes some 200,000 distinct CDR3 sequences, about 95% of them seen just once. TCR beta from blood CD8+ and CD4+ T cells was sequenced. Isolation of CD8+ and CD4+ T cells was performed negatively, whereas enrichment of TEMRA cells was done by FACS. This TCR was sampled from a human donor in good health. The sample comprised CD4+ T cells from PBMCs.

In nucleotides, the CDR3 is TGTGCCAGCACCTTAACCAGGGACAGCTACAATGAGCAGTTCTTC. As protein: CASTLTRDSYNEQFF. The V gene is TRBV7-2, the J gene TRBJ2-1, with 7 positions matching TRBD1. CDR1 SGHTA and CDR2 FQGNSA come from the germline V gene. The CDR3 contains 15 residues.